Listed here are 2 T cell receptor beta chains from one sample, sequenced in a study of post-analysis software for immune sequencing data. Study results and caveats: Included in a set of roughly five TRBV segments more frequent in patients than controls were TRBV5-6, TRBV5-1 and TRBV20-1.

Prepared TCR beta cDNA libraries contained unique molecular identifiers. TCRdb used MiXCR to reprocess the PCR reads, holding one entry per CDR3 protein. The table shows about 430,000 distinct CDR3 sequences, with 39% occurring only once. Their antigens remain unidentified. The sequenced material came from blood. The receptors were sampled from a girl aged 2-15 years with multiple sclerosis.

The chain links TRBV6-6 to TRBJ2-1; TRBD1 is a possible D gene (6 bases). The CDR3 covers 15 residues. Germline CDR1 is MNHNY and CDR2 is SVGAGI (reference sequence). Trimming stripped 11 bases from V and 1 base from J, with 18 bases between. The CDR3 reads CAGKGDGSSYNEQFF. The CDR3 DNA reads as TGTGCCGGCAAGGGGGATGGAAGTTCCTACAATGAGCAGTTCTTC.

This clonotype was observed a handful of times. This CDR3 reads CASSLVPRGHYEQYF. The CDR3 coding sequence is TGTGCCAGCAGCTTAGTGCCCAGGGGTCACTACGAGCAGTACTTC. This chain connects TRBV7-2 to TRBJ2-7; D perhaps matches TRBD1 (6 bases). Looked up from germline, CDR1 is SGHTA and CDR2 is FQGNSA. Trimming left V 1 base short and J 3 bases short, with 13 bases between. There are 15 residues in the CDR3.